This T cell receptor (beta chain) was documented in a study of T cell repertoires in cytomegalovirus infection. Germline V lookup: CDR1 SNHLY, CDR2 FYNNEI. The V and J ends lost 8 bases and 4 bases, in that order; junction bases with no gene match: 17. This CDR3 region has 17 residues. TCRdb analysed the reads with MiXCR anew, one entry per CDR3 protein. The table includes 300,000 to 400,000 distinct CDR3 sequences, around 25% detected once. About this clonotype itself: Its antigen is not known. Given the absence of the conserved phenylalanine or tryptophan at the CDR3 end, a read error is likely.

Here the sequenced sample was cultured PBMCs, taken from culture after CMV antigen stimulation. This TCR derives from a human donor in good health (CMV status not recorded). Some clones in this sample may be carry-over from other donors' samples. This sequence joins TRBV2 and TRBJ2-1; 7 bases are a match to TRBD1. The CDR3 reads CASLEGTVGPLYNEQFL. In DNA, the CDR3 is TGTGCCAGCCTAGAAGGGACAGTCGGCCCCCTTTACAATGAGCAGTTCCTC.